This T cell receptor beta chain was observed in a study of blood T cells in healthy people across ages. On this clonotype: Its cognate antigen is unknown.

V shed 4 bases, J shed 7 bases, and the junction held 7 bases outside the gene matches. Germline V CDR1 and CDR2: SGHVS, FNYEAQ. This CDR3 is built from 16 residues. PBMCs, at least 7 million per sample, were isolated. Whole-study findings and limits: Unsorted PBMC input precluded a conclusive naive versus antigen-experienced comparison.

Primers used in a second PCR of roughly 6 to 12 cycles were a sample-barcoded 5' primer and a J-beta primer mix. TCRdb called the 5' RACE reads again in MiXCR, with one record for every CDR3 protein. The sample lists about 1.4 million distinct CDR3 sequences, 59% seen once, with roughly 6.3% in the top ten. The chain recombines TRBV7-6 with TRBJ2-1; 13 positions match TRBD2. The specimen was blood. This TCR was recovered from a man in his late teens or twenties in good health. In DNA, the CDR3 is TGTGCCAGCAGCTCGCACCCGACTAGCGGGGGGAATGAGCAGTTCTTC. This sequence encodes CASSSHPTSGGNEQFF.